This T cell receptor beta chain emerged from a study of cytotoxic CD8 clonotypes in ibrutinib-treated CLL. Study information: The authors obtained response samples at a median of about 12 months of treatment, range 6 to 36.

CDR1 SGHRS and CDR2 YFSETQ come from the germline V gene. The CDR3 runs 18 residues. Trimming left V 4 bases short and J 0 bases short, with 20 bases between. TCRdb's table, derived via immunoSEQ multiplex PCR, lists solely in-frame clones and lacks some. The sample yields 52,000 or so clones, around 78% seen once. For TCR beta libraries, about 2 micrograms of genomic DNA were obtained from cryopreserved PBMCs. V gene TRBV5-1 combines with J gene TRBJ1-3, with D tentatively TRBD1 (6 bases). The specimen was PBMCs, collected after 24 months of ibrutinib treatment. The TCR was taken from a human donor with chronic lymphocytic leukemia. The CDR3 DNA reads TGCGCCAGCAGCGACGGGGGCCCAGGGTCTTTCTCTGGAAACACCATATATTTT. This gives the protein CASSDGGPGSFSGNTIYF.